This T cell receptor (beta chain) was retrieved from a study of T cell responses to AZD1222 COVID-19 vaccine. Study information: Analysis merged second doses at about 4 or about 12 weeks. Study-level findings and limits: Breadth and depth of Spike-specific TCRs rose after two AZD1222 doses. Donors skewed white British and female; clonal diversity was possibly underestimated.

Concerning this clone itself: Its antigen is not identified.

The CDR3 is 15 residues long. Germline CDR1 KGHSH, CDR2 LQKENI. V lost 4 bases to trimming and J lost 1 base; unmatched junction nucleotides: 3. Sequencing used immunoSEQ multiplex PCR; TCRdb keeps in-frame clones, though not all of them. The profile shows 150,000 or so clones, roughly nine tenths of them singletons. The sequencing used peripheral blood, collected on day 0 of AZD1222 vaccination. The chain employs TRBV18 and TRBJ1-1; TRBD1 agrees at 10 bases. This TCR came from an adult in good health. CDR3 loop: CASSLWTGGNTEAFF. The CDR3 DNA is TGTGCCAGCTCACTATGGACAGGGGGGAACACTGAAGCTTTCTTT.